This record looks at one T cell receptor beta chain sequence and its context. What it recognizes is unknown. This entry comes from a study of T-cell memory formation after mild COVID-19. Study overall: Largely donor-specific sequence clusters came from a couple of donors. Overall study results and limits: Later expanders leaned CD4+, whereas clones that contracted between day 15 and 85 were balanced CD4/CD8. Contracting CD4+ clones were located mainly in CM and EM, and CD8+ clones in EMRA.

Germline CDR1 is DFQATT and CDR2 is SNEGSKA (reference sequence). The CDR3 spans 13 residues. J was trimmed by 7 bases and V by 2 bases; bases with no gene match: 5. TCRdb fed the 5' RACE reads into MiXCR, producing one record per CDR3 protein. Of roughly 410,000 distinct CDR3 sequences in the sample, 20% to 30% were seen once. This sequence was found in an adult woman who had mild COVID-19 (a few samples of this study predate the infection). Cell type and time point are not known. The chain uses TRBV20-1 and TRBJ2-7; 10 nucleotides align to TRBD2. Sequenced material: PBMCs or a T cell subset sorted from them (not recorded which). The CDR3 DNA follows: TGCAGTGCTAGACTAGCGGGAGTGTGGGAGCAGTACTTC. This sequence encodes CSARLAGVWEQYF.